The text below deals with one T cell receptor beta chain. Its specificity is not known. These data are taken from a study of shared clonotypes between healthy human individuals. Points from the study as a whole: Naive subsets, compared against memory subsets, generally had larger estimated richness values.

Germline CDR1 SEHNR, CDR2 FQNEAQ (reference sequence). J was trimmed by 4 bases and V by 8 bases; bases with no gene match: 10. CDR3 length: 16 amino acids. The sorted-subset replicate PCRs were given roughly 200 ng DNA, which is 30,000 to 35,000 T cell genomes. Assay used: immunoSEQ multiplex PCR; TCRdb lists only in-frame clones, some missing. The sample consists of about 2.3 million clones, about nine tenths of them appearing once. V gene TRBV7-9 combines with J gene TRBJ2-6; 8 positions match TRBD2. Sample: naive CD4+ T cells from PBMCs. Noted subset: CD45RA+ positively selected. The sequence came from a man between 18 and 35 years old in good health. Some clones in this sample may be carry-over from other donors' samples. The CDR3 here is CASLSGGAGGANVLTF. CDR3 nucleotide sequence: TGTGCCAGCCTCTCCGGGGGGGCAGGAGGGGCCAACGTCCTGACTTTC.